Shown below are 24 T cell receptor beta chains from a single sample sequenced in a study of blood T cells in healthy people across ages. A J-beta primer mix and a sample-barcoded 5' primer were used in a second PCR of roughly 7 to 12 cycles. TCRdb fed the 5' RACE reads into MiXCR, producing one record per CDR3 protein. In the table there are more than 1 million distinct CDR3 sequences, 40% to 45% of which are singletons. The sample comprised blood. All receptors derive from a woman in her sixties or seventies in good health.

The V call is TRBV12-3 or TRBV12-4, the J call TRBJ2-7, with TRBD1 identical over 7 bases. The junction had 10 bases not matched to a gene; V was cut back by 5 bases and J by 3 bases. This CDR3 has 15 residues. CDR3 sequence reads: CASSLNRGSGYEQYF. In nucleotides, the CDR3 is TGTGCCAGCAGTCTGAACAGGGGATCGGGCTACGAGCAGTACTTC.

The rearrangement links TRBV20-1 to TRBJ2-1; D is perhaps TRBD1 (6 bases). The CDR3 runs to 14 residues. Trimming cost V 5 bases and J 5 bases, with 16 bases left between them. The germline V gene encodes CDR1 DFQATT and CDR2 SNEGSKA (reference sequence). Written as DNA, the CDR3 is TGCAGTGCTGGACGGGACACCATGCACAATGAGCAGTTCTTC. Residues: CSAGRDTMHNEQFF.

This clonotype has ten or more counts. The chain recombines TRBV27 with TRBJ2-3; 8 bases match TRBD2. The CDR3 totals 15 residues. V trimming: 6 bases; J trimming: 4 bases; junction bases outside the gene matches: 9. The germline gives CDR1 MNHEY, CDR2 SMNVEV (reference sequence). CDR3 region: CASSPPSGSADTQYF. As DNA, the CDR3 is TGTGCCAGCAGCCCTCCCAGCGGGAGTGCAGATACGCAGTATTTT.

This clonotype was recorded once. The CDR3 sequence is CAPSPHWSVYEQYF. CDR3 nucleotide sequence: TGTGCTCCAAGTCCCCACTGGTCAGTCTACGAGCAGTACTTC. The chain carries TRBV24-1 and TRBJ2-7, with D unresolved. Germline V gene sequence: CDR1 KGHDR, CDR2 SFDVKD. The CDR3 runs to 14 residues.

This chain joins TRBV18 and TRBJ2-7; D remains unclear. Trimming took off 2 bases at V and 4 bases at J, with 15 bases between the two ends. CDR1 and CDR2 from the germline V gene are KGHSH and LQKENI. This CDR3 has 15 residues. CDR3 sequence reads: CASSPAEGLVYEQYF. DNA of the CDR3: TGTGCCAGCTCACCAGCGGAAGGCCTAGTTTACGAGCAGTACTTC. Supplemented by reference TRBV18 and TRBJ2-7, the full variable domain reads NAGVMQNPRHLVRRRGQEARLRCSPMKGHSHVYWYRQLPEEGLKFMVYLQKENIIDESGMPKERFSAEFPKEGPSILRIQQVVRGDSAAYFCASSPAEGLVYEQYFGPGTRLTVT.

The rearrangement links TRBV3-1 to TRBJ2-3; 7 bases align to TRBD1. Unmatched junction bases numbered 4, after V lost 3 bases and J lost 4 bases. The CDR3 has 14 residues. Germline V lookup: CDR1 LGHDT, CDR2 YNNKEL (reference sequence). CDR3: CASSHRTGSDTQYF. The CDR3 DNA reads as TGTGCCAGCAGCCACAGGACAGGTTCAGATACGCAGTATTTT.

The rearrangement uses TRBV7-6 and TRBJ2-5; D is perhaps TRBD2 (6 bases). The J call may be faulty, since TRBJ2-7 better matches the DNA end. Germline assignment: CDR1 SGHVS and CDR2 FNYEAQ. The CDR3 runs 19 residues. The CDR3 loop is CASSPTLLRRRGKGYEQYF. The CDR3 bases are TGTGCCAGCAGCCCGACTCTGCTTCGGAGGCGGGGTAAAGGATACGAGCAGTACTTC.

CDR3: CASISTLGGEQFF. In DNA, the CDR3 is TGTGCCAGCATAAGTACGCTGGGGGGTGAGCAGTTCTTC. The rearrangement uses TRBV6-6 and TRBJ2-1; possibly TRBD2 for D (6 bases). Trimming cost V 7 bases and J 9 bases, with 16 bases left between them. Germline lookup yields CDR1 MNHNY and CDR2 SVGAGI (reference sequence). This CDR3 region has 13 residues.

The CDR3 here is CASSLGVFAYNEQFF. The CDR3 region has the DNA TGTGCCAGCAGCCTGGGGGTTTTCGCCTACAATGAGCAGTTCTTC. The chain joins TRBV27 to TRBJ2-1; D possibly matches TRBD1 or TRBD2 (5 bases each). The CDR3 contains 15 residues. Germline assignment: CDR1 MNHEY and CDR2 SMNVEV (reference sequence). V lost 6 bases to trimming and J lost 2 bases, with 14 bases between them.

Ten or more counts support this clonotype. At one boundary the junction diverges from the germline segment, which might be a read error. The CDR3 bases are TGTGCCGTCAGACAGGGAGACACAGATACGCAGTATTTT. It codes for CAVRQGDTDTQYF. V usage is TRBV10-3 and J usage is TRBJ2-3; 7 bases agree with TRBD1. Germline lookup yields CDR1 ENHRY and CDR2 SYGVKD. CDR3 size: 13 residues.

V and J are TRBV9 and TRBJ2-7, with D perhaps matching TRBD1 (6 bases). Trimming pared 3 bases from V and 7 bases from J, leaving 14 bases between. CDR1 is SGDLS, CDR2 YYNGEE, per germline. The CDR3 has 13 amino acids. The CDR3 DNA reads as TGTGCCAGCAGCGCCGTCATGGACAGTGAGCAGTACTTC. Encoded protein: CASSAVMDSEQYF. The full variable domain, in which reference TRBV9 and TRBJ2-7 provide the parts outside the CDR3, is DSGVTQTPKHLITATGQRVTLRCSPRSGDLSVYWYQQSLDQGLQFLIQYYNGEERAKGNILERFSAQQFPDLHSELNLSSLELGDSALYFCASSAVMDSEQYFGPGTRLTVT.

There are many counts of this clonotype. The chain joins TRBV29-1 to TRBJ2-5; TRBD1 matches 9 bases. The end of the DNA is better explained by TRBJ2-7, so the J call may be wrong. Per germline, CDR1 SQVTM and CDR2 ANQGSEA. This CDR3 has 13 amino acids. The CDR3 reads CSATRDRVIEQYF. In nucleotides, the CDR3 is TGCAGCGCGACCCGGGACAGGGTCATCGAGCAGTACTTC.

V and J are TRBV27 and TRBJ1-2; weak D call: TRBD1 (5 bases). Trimming removed 6 bases from V and 8 bases from J, with 16 bases in between. Germline V gives CDR1 MNHEY, CDR2 SMNVEV (reference sequence). There are 13 residues in the CDR3. The CDR3 DNA is TGTGCCAGCAGGGGACGTAGAAGATTCGGCTACACCTTC. As protein: CASRGRRRFGYTF.

In this sample, this clonotype turned up a few times. The rearrangement uses TRBV24-1 and TRBJ2-1, with 10 bases that match TRBD1. Germline V gene data show CDR1 as KGHDR and CDR2 as SFDVKD. This CDR3 is 15 amino acids long. With 3 bases clipped from V and 10 bases from J, the junction kept 8 bases outside the gene matches. CDR3 amino acids: CATSDPGTGVNEQFF. The CDR3 nucleotides read TGTGCCACCAGTGATCCCGGGACAGGGGTAAACGAGCAGTTCTTC.

The chain links TRBV4-1 to TRBJ2-3; the D is unclear. The CDR3 is made up of 16 amino acids. Germline CDR1 is MGHRA and CDR2 is YSYEKL. The V and J ends lost 1 base and 0 bases respectively, with 11 bases between them. CDR3 region: CASSQVVSRSTDTQYF. CDR3 sequence (DNA): TGCGCCAGCAGCCAAGTCGTCTCCCGAAGCACAGATACGCAGTATTTT.

This clonotype was counted between two and nine times. The chain uses TRBV20-1 and TRBJ2-7; unclear D gene. Germline values: CDR1 DFQATT, CDR2 SNEGSKA (reference sequence). This CDR3 region has 12 residues. The V and J ends lost 3 bases and 10 bases respectively, with 16 bases between them. Here the CDR3 reads CSARGWQEAQYF. The DNA for the CDR3 is TGCAGTGCTAGGGGGTGGCAAGAGGCCCAGTACTTC.

This clonotype was picked up a small number of times. The rearrangement links TRBV5-5 to TRBJ2-5; the D is unclear. The germline V gene has CDR1 SGHKS and CDR2 YYEKEE (reference sequence). The CDR3 loop spans 13 amino acids. Deletions cut 0 bases from V and 5 bases from J, with 8 bases between. CDR3 nucleotides: TGTGCCAGCAGCTTGGTAGCTGGTGAGACCCAGTACTTC. Translating gives CASSLVAGETQYF.

The gene calls are TRBV7-2 and TRBJ2-1, with 7 bases matching TRBD2. Per the germline V gene, CDR1 is SGHTA and CDR2 is FQGNSA. V shed 1 base and J 13 bases; nucleotides not matched to a gene: 19. This CDR3 spans 17 amino acids. CDR3 sequence reads: CASSLGILAGVRETQFF. The CDR3 coding sequence is TGTGCCAGCAGCTTAGGCATCTTGGCGGGAGTAAGGGAGACCCAGTTCTTC.

The rearrangement joins TRBV27 to TRBJ2-5, with TRBD2 matching 9 bases. The DNA end lines up better with TRBJ2-7; the J call may be wrong. The CDR3 consists of 15 residues. CDR1 is MNHEY, CDR2 SMNVEV, per germline (reference sequence). Written as DNA, the CDR3 is TGTGCCAGCAGTTTAGATAGCGGGAGTAGATACGAGCAGTACTTC. Protein sequence: CASSLDSGSRYEQYF.

The rearrangement joins TRBV6-5 to TRBJ2-1; D may be TRBD1 or TRBD2 (6 bases each). The J call is doubtful: the DNA matches TRBJ2-7 better. This CDR3 is built from 16 residues. The V gene's germline CDR1 is MNHEY and CDR2 SVGAGI. In nucleotides, the CDR3 is TGTGCCAGCAGTTACTCGAGGGGGGACTCCTACAATGAGCAGTACTTC. Its translation: CASSYSRGDSYNEQYF.

This chain uses TRBV5-1 with TRBJ2-7; unclear D gene. This CDR3 contains 14 residues. The ends were cut back, 1 base at V and 0 bases at J, with 8 bases in the middle. The V gene's germline CDR1 is SGHRS and CDR2 YFSETQ. CDR3 coding DNA: TGCGCCAGCAGCTTGAACACGATCTCCTACGAGCAGTACTTC. It specifies CASSLNTISYEQYF.

This clonotype has ten or more counts. The chain carries TRBV6-6 and TRBJ2-3, with 12 bases aligning to TRBD2. The CDR3 is 14 residues long. V lost 7 bases, J lost 5 bases, and 4 bases stayed unmatched. The V gene's germline CDR1 is MNHNY and CDR2 SVGAGI (reference sequence). CDR3 in DNA: TGTGCCAGCATGCTAGCGGGAGGGGGAGATACGCAGTATTTT. Residues: CASMLAGGGDTQYF.

Only a few counts were recorded for this clonotype. The chain couples TRBV6-6 to TRBJ1-6; D is perhaps TRBD1 (6 bases). This CDR3 has 15 amino acids. V was cut by 5 bases and J by 3 bases, with 11 bases left in between. Germline lookup yields CDR1 MNHNY and CDR2 SVGAGI (reference sequence). In nucleotides, the CDR3 is TGTGCCAGCAGTCCCCGGACAGACTATAATTCACCCCTCCACTTT. Translation: CASSPRTDYNSPLHF.

Turning to this clonotype: Mismatch with germline at one junction end may stem from a read error. The chain uses TRBV3-1 and TRBJ2-1, with D perhaps TRBD2 (5 bases). The germline V gene has CDR1 LGHDT and CDR2 YNNKEL (reference sequence). The CDR3 totals 15 residues. The CDR3 is CAGSQESGEGNEQFF. CDR3 DNA sequence: TGTGCCGGCAGCCAAGAGTCAGGCGAGGGCAATGAGCAGTTCTTC.